In its sample, the clone carrying this T cell receptor beta chain was seen a few times. The antigen remains unidentified. Researchers built TCR beta libraries using quantitative 5'-RACE with molecular barcodes. From the 5' RACE reads, TCRdb called clonotypes with MiXCR, one entry per CDR3 protein. The sample lists about 220,000 distinct CDR3 sequences; approximately 7.4% were seen once. The data were taken from a study of CD8 T cells in ankylosing spondylitis. The study, taken as a whole, reports: Typical of ankylosing spondylitis blood, it appeared, was a TCR beta motif of eight highly homologous variants. Earlier literature documents some of the motif variants in reactive arthritis synovial fluid and blood. With a CD8+ phenotype, disease-linked clones were relatively rare in peripheral blood.

The CDR3 consists of 15 residues. V lost 5 bases to trimming and J lost 1 base, with 12 bases between them. CDR1 is LNHDA, CDR2 SQIVND, per germline (reference sequence). This receptor was identified in a male donor with ankylosing spondylitis. Sample: blood, either unsorted or a sorted T cell fraction (not recorded which). The V call is TRBV19, the J call TRBJ2-1; weak D call: TRBD2 (6 bases). The CDR3 DNA follows: TGTGCCAGTAGTCTTAGCGGCCTTTCCTACAATGAGCAGTTCTTC. Translated, it gives CASSLSGLSYNEQFF.